A selection of T cell receptor beta chains follows, all from one sample in a study of blood T cell repertoires in COVID-19. Using immunoSEQ multiplex PCR, the repertoire was profiled, and TCRdb retains in-frame clones only, with some absent. Of roughly 16,000 clones detected, roughly 89% appear once; the ten largest clones hold 31%. Sequences were obtained from peripheral blood. All receptors come from a woman of 80 years or more with COVID-19, enrolled during active disease. Each CDR3 is given with its conserved first and last residue. The D gene is left open where the match is weak. Clone sizes are given selectively: once, few, many, or a class where the clone is expanded.

abundance	d_gene	v_gene	j_gene	CDR3nt	CDR3aa
few	-	TRBV4-3	TRBJ1-4	TGCGCCAGCAGCCAAGATCTAGTTGATGAAAAACTGTTTTTT	CASSQDLVDEKLFF
-	-	TRBV18	TRBJ1-6	TGTGCCAGCTCACTCGCGGACCAGGGTAGAAATTCACCCCTCCACTTT	CASSLADQGRNSPLHF
-	TRBD2	TRBV7-3	TRBJ2-7	TGTGCCAGCAGCCAAGGGCGGGGGAACGAGCAGTACTTC	CASSQGRGNEQYF
-	TRBD1	TRBV5-1	TRBJ2-7	TGCGCCAGCAGCTTAGGGACAGGGGGGGACGAGCAGTACTTC	CASSLGTGGDEQYF
few	-	TRBV7-9	TRBJ2-5	TGTGCCAGCAGCGGACTCGCGGGGGCGGGGGAGACCCAGTACTTC	CASSGLAGAGETQYF
few	-	TRBV4-2	TRBJ2-1	TGTGCCAGCAGCCAAGCACGCGGCGGGGAAACCTACAATGAGCAGTTCTTC	CASSQARGGETYNEQFF
-	-	TRBV29-1	TRBJ2-3	TGCAGCGTTCACTTAGTCGGGGGACCCACAGATACGCAGTATTTT	CSVHLVGGPTDTQYF
-	TRBD2	TRBV4-2	TRBJ2-7	TGTGCCAGCAGCCAGGGACTAGCGGGAGTTCGGGCCTACGAGCAGTACTTC	CASSQGLAGVRAYEQYF
-	TRBD1	TRBV4-1	TRBJ1-4	TGCGCCAGCAGCCAAGTGAACCGACAGGGATGGGCAAAACTGTTTTTT	CASSQVNRQGWAKLFF
-	-	TRBV5-4	TRBJ2-7	TGTGCCAGCAGCTTACAGGGGGGGTACGAGCAGTACTTC	CASSLQGGYEQYF
-	TRBD2	TRBV4-2	TRBJ2-2	TGTGCCAGCAGCCAAGAGCACGGACTAGCGGGTGTAGGGACCGGGGAGCTGTTTTTT	CASSQEHGLAGVGTGELFF
-	-	TRBV16	TRBJ1-5	TGTGCCAGCAGCCCGGGGGACTTAAGGCCTCAGCATTTT	CASSPGDLRPQHF
-	-	TRBV5-4	TRBJ1-2	TGTGCCAGCAATAATGGGGGGGACTATGGCTACACCTTC	CASNNGGDYGYTF
-	-	TRBV7-8	TRBJ2-7	TGTGCCAGCAGCCTCGGACAGTCCCAGTACTTC	CASSLGQSQYF
once	-	TRBV12-3/TRBV12-4	TRBJ2-1	TGTGCCAGCAGTGTAAATGAGCAGTTCTTC	CASSVNEQFF
few	-	TRBV9	TRBJ2-7	TGTGCCAGCAGCGTAGCTACTAGCCTAACCTACGAGCAGTACTTC	CASSVATSLTYEQYF
-	-	TRBV5-6	TRBJ2-3	TGTGCCAGCAGCTTGCAGGGCTCGCGGGATACGCAGTATTTT	CASSLQGSRDTQYF
-	TRBD2	TRBV2	TRBJ2-7	TGTGCCAGCAGCCTTGGGACTAGGCAGTACGAGCAGTACTTC	CASSLGTRQYEQYF
few	TRBD2	TRBV19	TRBJ2-1	TGTGCCAGTAGTGCCCGCCAGGGAGGGAACTACAATGAGCAGTTCTTC	CASSARQGGNYNEQFF
-	TRBD1	TRBV5-4	TRBJ1-2	TGTGCCAGCAGCCCCGACAGGGTTGACGGTGGCTACACCTTC	CASSPDRVDGGYTF
-	TRBD2	TRBV5-1	TRBJ2-1	TGCGCCAGCAGCTTGGTCGGGAGGGCCGGGAATGAGCAGTTCTTC	CASSLVGRAGNEQFF
-	-	TRBV4-2	TRBJ2-7	TGTGCCAGCAGCCAAGTCTCGGAGAGCTCCTACGAGCAGTACTTC	CASSQVSESSYEQYF
-	TRBD2	TRBV5-6	TRBJ2-3	TGTGCCAGCAGCTCTGGGACTAGCTCCGACGCAGATACGCAGTATTTT	CASSSGTSSDADTQYF